The 18 T cell receptor beta chains listed next were all sequenced from one sample in a study of identical twins' blood T cells. TCRdb re-derived calls from the 5' RACE reads in MiXCR, one entry per CDR3 protein. The sample lists 300,000 to 400,000 distinct CDR3 sequences, 28% occurring once. The specimen sequenced was PBMCs. All receptors derive from a woman between 18 and 55 years old in good health.

The chain combines TRBV6-5 with TRBJ2-2, with unresolved D. The CDR3 runs to 13 residues. V was clipped by 9 bases and J by 8 bases, with 16 bases between them. Per germline, CDR1 MNHEY and CDR2 SVGAGI. The CDR3 region is CASRPWAPGELFF. CDR3 nucleotides: TGTGCCAGTCGGCCATGGGCCCCGGGGGAGCTGTTTTTT.

This clonotype was recorded only once. The rearrangement joins TRBV29-1 to TRBJ2-1, with D perhaps TRBD1 (6 bases). CDR3 size: 13 residues. V was shortened by 7 bases and J by 6 bases, with 16 bases between the two germline ends. CDR1 and CDR2 from the germline V gene are SQVTM and ANQGSEA. DNA of the CDR3: TGCAGCGCCTGGCGACAGGTCCTCAATGAGCAGTTCTTC. This gives the protein CSAWRQVLNEQFF.

This clonotype was seen only a few times. The V gene is TRBV20-1, the J gene TRBJ2-3; unclear D gene. Trimming took 5 bases from V and 0 from J, leaving 12 bases between them. This CDR3 is built from 14 residues. CDR1 DFQATT and CDR2 SNEGSKA come from the germline V gene (reference sequence). The CDR3 loop is CSAWWAPSTDTQYF. The DNA of the CDR3 is TGCAGTGCTTGGTGGGCGCCCAGCACAGATACGCAGTATTTT.

The sample holds a few counts of this clonotype. This chain uses TRBV29-1 with TRBJ2-2; D ambiguous. Per the germline V gene, CDR1 is SQVTM and CDR2 is ANQGSEA. The CDR3 contains 11 residues. Trimming left V 7 bases short and J 7 bases short, with 10 bases between. This CDR3 reads CSAAVDGELFF. The CDR3 DNA reads TGCAGCGCCGCCGTGGACGGGGAGCTGTTTTTT.

In its sample, this clonotype was seen a few times. This could be a read error, since a much larger clone is one nucleotide away. The rearrangement links TRBV29-1 to TRBJ1-5, with D perhaps TRBD1 (5 bases). Trimming removed 7 bases at V and 5 bases at J, with 15 bases between. This CDR3 is built from 13 residues. The germline V gene encodes CDR1 SQVTM and CDR2 ANQGSEA. CDR3 amino acids: CSAQGAADQPQHF. CDR3 bases: TGCAGCGCTCAAGGGGCTGCTGATCAGCCCCAGCATTTT.

This clonotype was observed at least ten times. The V call is TRBV18, the J call TRBJ1-4; maybe TRBD1 (5 bases). CDR1 and CDR2 from the germline V gene are KGHSH and LQKENI. The CDR3 consists of 13 residues. Trimming removed 10 bases from V and 4 bases from J, with 13 bases in between. In DNA, the CDR3 is TGTGCCACAACAAAGGGGAATAATGAAAAACTGTTTTTT. Translated, it gives CATTKGNNEKLFF. Using reference TRBV18 and TRBJ1-4 for the parts outside the CDR3, the full variable domain is NAGVMQNPRHLVRRRGQEARLRCSPMKGHSHVYWYRQLPEEGLKFMVYLQKENIIDESGMPKERFSAEFPKEGPSILRIQQVVRGDSAAYFCATTKGNNEKLFFGSGTQLSVL.

This clonotype was counted only a few times. The chain carries TRBV3-1 and TRBJ2-7, with 8 bases aligning to TRBD1. The germline V gene encodes CDR1 LGHDT and CDR2 YNNKEL (reference sequence). The ends lost 4 bases at V and 2 bases at J; junction bases unmatched: 7. The CDR3 contains 15 residues. The CDR3 coding sequence is TGTGCCAGCAGCCCAGATACGGACAGGGCCTACGAGCAGTACTTC. It codes for CASSPDTDRAYEQYF.

This clonotype was seen repeatedly, ten times or more. The chain recombines TRBV7-2 with TRBJ1-1, with TRBD1 as a possible D gene (5 bases). Trimming cost V 3 bases and J 7 bases, with 9 bases left between them. The germline CDR1 and CDR2 sequences are SGHTA and FQGNSA. There are 12 residues in the CDR3. CDR3 region: CASSLTDIEAFF. The CDR3 DNA follows: TGTGCCAGCAGCTTGACAGATATTGAAGCTTTCTTT.

The chain joins TRBV10-3 to TRBJ1-1; TRBD1 is a possible D gene (6 bases). The V gene's germline CDR1 is ENHRY and CDR2 SYGVKD. The CDR3 runs 18 residues. Trimming took 4 bases from V and 1 from J, leaving 22 bases between them. The DNA of the CDR3 is TGTGCCATCAGTGCCGGGGGCACCTCCCCCGGTCAGAACACTGAAGCTTTCTTT. Translation gives CAISAGGTSPGQNTEAFF.

This clonotype turned up a few times. The V and J genes are TRBV19 and TRBJ1-4; tentative D call: TRBD1 (5 bases). With 3 bases removed from V and 10 bases from J, the gap between germline ends came to 21 bases. CDR3 length equals 16 residues. CDR1 and CDR2 from the germline V gene are LNHDA and SQIVND (reference sequence). The CDR3 nucleotides read TGTGCCAGTAGTATGCGCGGGACCCCGGAGATGGGAAAACTGTTTTTT. Translated, it gives CASSMRGTPEMGKLFF.

This rearrangement joins TRBV14 to TRBJ1-1, with D perhaps TRBD1 (6 bases). Trimming shortened V by 2 bases and J by 1 base, and 11 bases separated the two germline ends. CDR3 length: 15 amino acids. CDR1 and CDR2 from the germline V gene are SGHDN and FVKESK. CDR3 sequence reads: CASSQRRGANTEAFF. The CDR3 DNA reads as TGTGCCAGCAGCCAAAGGAGGGGGGCGAACACTGAAGCTTTCTTT. The variable domain in full, completed from reference TRBV14 and TRBJ1-1, reads EAGVTQFPSHSVIEKGQTVTLRCDPISGHDNLYWYRRVMGKEIKFLLHFVKESKQDESGMPNNRFLAERTGGTYSTLKVQPAELEDSGVYFCASSQRRGANTEAFFGQGTRLTVV.

This clonotype was recorded at least ten times. The J gene is TRBJ1-6, the V gene TRBV2, with no clear D. The germline V and J ends were trimmed by 3 bases and 7 bases, with 13 bases remaining between them. Germline lookup yields CDR1 SNHLY and CDR2 FYNNEI. This CDR3 region has 15 residues. The CDR3 DNA is TGTGCCAGCAGTGATACATCTGGGAGAAATTCACCCCTCCACTTT. Translating gives CASSDTSGRNSPLHF.

V usage is TRBV11-2 and J usage is TRBJ2-4; TRBD2 agrees at 9 bases. The CDR3 has 16 amino acids. J gave up 8 bases and V 4 bases, and 12 bases lay outside the gene matches. From germline, CDR1 is SGHAT and CDR2 FQNNGV. CDR3 nucleotide sequence: TGTGCCAGCAGCTCGCTTAGCGGGAGTTTACGGGACATTCAGTACTTC. This encodes CASSSLSGSLRDIQYF.

This clonotype has a count of ten or more. The V and J genes are TRBV24-1 and TRBJ1-1, with 7 bases matching TRBD1. Trimming at V came to 0 bases and at J to 10 bases, leaving 7 bases not matched to a gene. Germline V CDR1 and CDR2: KGHDR, SFDVKD. The CDR3 is 14 amino acids. CDR3: CATSDLNRAGGAFF. CDR3 coding DNA: TGTGCCACCAGTGATTTGAATCGGGCAGGGGGAGCTTTCTTT.

This sequence joins TRBV7-6 and TRBJ2-2; 7 positions agree with TRBD1. Trimming at V came to 1 base and at J to 7 bases, leaving 3 bases not matched to a gene. The CDR3 has 14 amino acids. The V gene's germline CDR1 is SGHVS and CDR2 FNYEAQ. Here the CDR3 DNA reads TGTGCCAGCAGCTTAGGGGGACAGTTCGGGGAGCTGTTTTTT. The encoded protein is CASSLGGQFGELFF.

This clonotype was seen just once. At one end the junction does not follow the germline gene, possibly because of a read error. The chain has TRBV5-1 and TRBJ1-6, with TRBD1 matching 9 bases. Germline lookup yields CDR1 SGHRS and CDR2 YFSETQ. The CDR3 has 14 residues. CDR3 protein: CVSSLGQGYSPLHF. CDR3 nucleotide sequence: TGCGTCAGCAGCTTGGGACAGGGTTATTCACCCCTCCACTTT.

This clonotype was recorded a few times. The genes are TRBV20-1 and TRBJ2-2, with TRBD1 as a possible D gene (5 bases). Deletions cut 5 bases from V and 7 bases from J, with 8 bases between. From germline, CDR1 is DFQATT and CDR2 SNEGSKA (reference sequence). This CDR3 has 11 residues. This chain's CDR3 is CSAQGGGELFF. The CDR3 DNA follows: TGCAGTGCTCAGGGCGGCGGGGAGCTGTTTTTT.

The V gene is TRBV12-3 or TRBV12-4, the J gene TRBJ1-5, with D possibly TRBD1 on 5 matching bases. V lost 3 bases and J 0 bases, leaving 9 bases between the germline ends. This CDR3 is built from 15 residues. The chain's CDR3 is CASSLGDRSNQPQHF. CDR3 nucleotide sequence: TGTGCCAGCAGTTTGGGGGACCGTAGCAATCAGCCCCAGCATTTT.